The 11 T cell receptor beta chains below all came from one sample that was sequenced in a study of T cells in Graves' hyperthyroidism and ophthalmopathy. TCR beta CDR3 sequences were amplified from RNA transcripts. A set of HTBI primers served as the primers for a first-round RT-PCR of the TCR CDR3. TCRdb itself ran the multiplex PCR reads through MiXCR, one entry per CDR3 protein. The repertoire holds about 640,000 distinct CDR3 sequences, with approximately 14% as singletons. Sequencing was performed on blood. These receptors came from a woman in her forties or fifties with Graves' ophthalmopathy.

A few counts support this clonotype. The rearrangement uses TRBV7-2 and TRBJ1-2; D possibly corresponds to TRBD1 (5 bases). With 0 bases removed from V and 4 bases from J, the gap between germline ends came to 12 bases. CDR1 is SGHTA and CDR2 is FQGNSA in the germline V gene. This CDR3 has 15 residues. DNA of the CDR3: TGTGCCAGCAGCTTAGCGTTTCGACAGAGCTATGGCTACACCTTC. This translates into CASSLAFRQSYGYTF. Looking up the rest from reference TRBV7-2 and TRBJ1-2 gives the full variable domain: GAGVSQSPSNKVTEKGKDVELRCDPISGHTALYWYRQSLGQGLEFLIYFQGNSAPDKSGLPSDRFSAERTGGSVSTLTIQRTQQEDSAVYLCASSLAFRQSYGYTFGSGTRLTVV.

V and J are TRBV20-1 and TRBJ1-5, with 7 bases fitting TRBD1. From germline, CDR1 is DFQATT and CDR2 SNEGSKA (reference sequence). V dropped 1 base and J dropped 6; count of bases not matched to a gene: 3. This CDR3 comprises 13 residues. CDR3 protein: CSARVDRSQPQHF. As DNA, the CDR3 is TGCAGTGCTAGAGTGGACAGGAGTCAGCCCCAGCATTTT.

This chain uses TRBV5-6 with TRBJ2-7, with a tentative D call TRBD2 (6 bases). V was clipped by 0 bases and J by 0 bases, with 13 bases between them. Per germline, CDR1 SGHDT and CDR2 YYEEEE. CDR3 length: 16 amino acids. CDR3 sequence: CASSLESGAGSYEQYF. CDR3 DNA sequence: TGTGCCAGCAGCTTGGAATCAGGAGCGGGCTCCTACGAGCAGTACTTC.

This clonotype was found a few times. V and J are TRBV20-1 and TRBJ2-1, with 11 positions matching TRBD2. This CDR3 contains 18 residues. Germline-derived CDR1 and CDR2 are DFQATT and SNEGSKA (reference sequence). The V and J ends lost 0 bases and 4 bases, in that order; junction bases with no gene match: 11. The CDR3 region has the DNA TGCAGTGCTAGAGATTTAGCGGGAGGGCTAGGGGTTTACAATGAGCAGTTCTTC. Its translation: CSARDLAGGLGVYNEQFF.

This clonotype was seen a handful of times. J is TRBJ2-3 and V is TRBV30, with 15 bases lining up with TRBD2. The CDR3 is 18 amino acids. Trimming took 0 bases from V and 6 from J; bases not matched to a gene: 10. The V gene's germline CDR1 is GTSNPN and CDR2 SVGIG (reference sequence). The CDR3, as DNA: TGTGCCTGGAGTGTACTGCTGGGGACTAGCGGGAGGACGGATACGCAGTATTTT. Encoded protein: CAWSVLLGTSGRTDTQYF. The full variable domain, in which reference TRBV30 and TRBJ2-3 provide the parts outside the CDR3, is SQTIHQWPATLVQPVGSPLSLECTVEGTSNPNLYWYRQAAGRGLQLLFYSVGIGQISSEVPQNLSASRPQDRQFILSSKKLLLSDSGFYLCAWSVLLGTSGRTDTQYFGPGTRLTVL.

This clonotype was detected many times. The chain links TRBV7-9 to TRBJ2-1, with D unresolved. Per the germline V gene, CDR1 is SEHNR and CDR2 is FQNEAQ (reference sequence). The CDR3 is made up of 14 amino acids. The V and J ends lost 1 base and 2 bases respectively, with 6 bases between them. The CDR3 nucleotides are TGTGCCAGCAGCTTAGTAGCTACCTACAATGAGCAGTTCTTC. As protein: CASSLVATYNEQFF.

This chain uses TRBV11-2 with TRBJ1-5; 8 positions agree with TRBD1. From germline, CDR1 is SGHAT and CDR2 FQNNGV. This CDR3 contains 15 residues. The junction had 7 bases not matched to a gene; V was cut back by 8 bases and J by 1 base. CDR3 region: CASGSWTGSNQPQHF. CDR3 nucleotides: TGTGCCAGCGGCTCTTGGACAGGGAGCAATCAGCCCCAGCATTTT.

The chain is built from TRBV6-1 and TRBJ1-5; D perhaps matches TRBD1 (6 bases). V was clipped by 2 bases and J by 7 bases, with 9 bases between them. From germline, CDR1 is MNHNS and CDR2 SASEGT. The CDR3 spans 13 residues. The CDR3 region is CASSETGFQPQHF. CDR3 bases: TGTGCCAGCAGTGAAACAGGGTTCCAGCCCCAGCATTTT.

This sequence joins TRBV29-1 and TRBJ2-1, with a weak D call TRBD1 (5 bases). The V end was cut by 6 bases, the J end by 6 bases, with 9 bases between. The germline V gene encodes CDR1 SQVTM and CDR2 ANQGSEA. CDR3 length equals 11 residues. CDR3 protein: CSVGRVNEQFF. In DNA form, the CDR3 reads TGCAGCGTAGGCAGGGTCAATGAGCAGTTCTTC.

This chain links TRBV7-6 with TRBJ2-7, with 8 bases matching TRBD2. With 5 bases clipped from V and 3 bases from J, the junction kept 9 bases outside the gene matches. The CDR3 totals 15 residues. Germline CDR1 and CDR2: SGHVS and FNYEAQ. CDR3: CASSPKGLENYEQYF. CDR3 DNA: TGTGCCAGCAGCCCGAAGGGACTAGAAAACTACGAGCAGTACTTC.

The table lists this clonotype with a few counts. The gene calls are TRBV19 and TRBJ1-1; D remains ambiguous. CDR3 length equals 14 residues. V lost 2 bases to trimming and J lost 1 base, with 8 bases between them. The germline gives CDR1 LNHDA, CDR2 SQIVND (reference sequence). The CDR3 sequence: CASSISIGNTEAFF. The CDR3 coding sequence is TGTGCCAGTAGTATATCCATTGGGAACACTGAAGCTTTCTTT.